The T cell receptor (beta chain) under discussion was sequenced for a study of blood T cell repertoires in COVID-19. Profiled with immunoSEQ multiplex PCR; TCRdb holds only in-frame clones, not every one. The data hold 180,000 or so clones, with 70% to 90% observed a single time. The sequenced sample consisted of peripheral blood. The clonotype originates from a woman aged 25 to 39 with active or convalescent COVID-19.

The CDR3 reads CASSPNGGGNTEAFF. CDR3 in DNA: TGTGCCAGCAGCCCAAATGGGGGGGGGAACACTGAAGCTTTCTTT. The V call is TRBV7-6, the J call TRBJ1-1; tentatively, D is TRBD1 (5 bases). The CDR3 totals 15 residues. The germline V gene has CDR1 SGHVS and CDR2 FNYEAQ. The germline V and J ends were trimmed by 5 bases and 1 base, with 14 bases remaining between them. The variable domain in full, completed from reference TRBV7-6 and TRBJ1-1, reads GAGVSQSPRYKVTKRGQDVALRCDPISGHVSLYWYRQALGQGPEFLTYFNYEAQQDKSGLPNDRFSAERPEGSISTLTIQRTEQRDSAMYRCASSPNGGGNTEAFFGQGTRLTVV.